Shown below are 17 T cell receptor beta chains from a single sample sequenced in a study of CD8 T cells in Susac syndrome. An amount of RNA that ranged from roughly 0.5 to 1 ug was reverse transcribed with random hexamers. From the immunoSEQ multiplex PCR reads, TCRdb called clonotypes with MiXCR, one entry per CDR3 protein. The sample records roughly 170,000 distinct CDR3 sequences, 85% to 95% being singletons. Input material: CD4+ T cells from PBMCs. These TCRs come from a human donor with multiple sclerosis.

The chain recombines TRBV20-1 with TRBJ2-7, with a tentative D call TRBD1 (7 bases). CDR1 is DFQATT, CDR2 SNEGSKA, per germline (reference sequence). This CDR3 has 13 amino acids. Trimming pared 0 bases from V and 7 bases from J, leaving 13 bases between. This CDR3 reads CSARESAGGEQYF. CDR3 coding DNA: TGCAGTGCTAGAGAATCGGCAGGGGGGGAGCAGTACTTC.

This chain links TRBV14 with TRBJ2-1; a possible D gene is TRBD2 (7 bases). V lost 1 base and J lost 8, with 18 bases in between. From germline, CDR1 is SGHDN and CDR2 FVKESK. This CDR3 contains 16 residues. CDR3 sequence reads: CASSQGGGGPKDEQFF. In DNA form, the CDR3 reads TGTGCCAGCAGCCAAGGAGGGGGAGGGCCTAAGGATGAGCAGTTCTTC. Full variable domain (remainder filled in from reference TRBV14 and TRBJ2-1): EAGVTQFPSHSVIEKGQTVTLRCDPISGHDNLYWYRRVMGKEIKFLLHFVKESKQDESGMPNNRFLAERTGGTYSTLKVQPAELEDSGVYFCASSQGGGGPKDEQFFGPGTRLTVL.

The chain uses TRBV12-3 or TRBV12-4 and TRBJ2-3, with D possibly matching TRBD1 (6 bases). The ends were cut back, 5 bases at V and 2 bases at J, with 14 bases in the middle. The length of the CDR3 is 15 residues. CDR3 in amino acids: CASSGGPENTDTQYF. CDR3 DNA sequence: TGTGCCAGCAGTGGGGGCCCGGAAAACACAGATACGCAGTATTTT.

The chain has TRBV12-3 or TRBV12-4 and TRBJ1-1; TRBD1 might be the D (5 bases). The CDR3 sequence is 13 residues long. Trimming shortened V by 0 bases and J by 4 bases, and 6 bases separated the two germline ends. DNA of the CDR3: TGTGCCAGCAGTTTAGCGGACACCACTGAAGCTTTCTTT. Amino acids: CASSLADTTEAFF.

The chain is built from TRBV7-8 and TRBJ1-1; D perhaps matches TRBD1 (5 bases). This CDR3 has 14 residues. V was pared by 1 base and J by 4 bases, with 10 bases between. Germline CDR1 is SGHVS and CDR2 is FQNEAQ. CDR3 amino acids: CASSLVLQGTEAFF. The CDR3, as DNA: TGTGCCAGCAGCTTAGTGCTCCAGGGCACTGAAGCTTTCTTT. Full variable domain (remainder filled in from reference TRBV7-8 and TRBJ1-1): GAGVSQSPRYKVAKRGQDVALRCDPISGHVSLFWYQQALGQGPEFLTYFQNEAQLDKSGLPSDRFFAERPEGSVSTLKIQRTQQEDSAVYLCASSLVLQGTEAFFGQGTRLTVV.

The chain joins TRBV5-1 to TRBJ2-7; 7 nucleotides match TRBD1. This CDR3 is 13 amino acids long. The ends lost 2 bases at V and 7 bases at J; junction bases unmatched: 6. The germline gives CDR1 SGHRS, CDR2 YFSETQ. The CDR3 nucleotides are TGCGCCAGCAGCTTCACAGGGGTGGGGGAGCAGTACTTC. The encoded protein is CASSFTGVGEQYF.

This clonotype was seen only once. The J gene is TRBJ2-2, the V gene TRBV29-1; 10 bases are shared with TRBD2. V gave up 7 bases and J gave up 6 bases; unmatched junction bases: 14. The V gene's germline CDR1 is SQVTM and CDR2 ANQGSEA. This CDR3 spans 16 amino acids. The CDR3 sequence is CSATGGLAGAPGELFF. The CDR3 DNA reads as TGCAGCGCCACTGGAGGGCTAGCGGGGGCCCCCGGGGAGCTGTTTTTT.

J is TRBJ1-2 and V is TRBV5-4, with D perhaps matching TRBD1 (6 bases). Germline values: CDR1 SGHNT, CDR2 YYREEE (reference sequence). CDR3 length: 17 residues. Trimming took 2 bases from V and 8 from J, leaving 25 bases between them. The CDR3 protein is CASSFLGTPVNSGGYTF. For the CDR3, the DNA is TGTGCCAGCAGCTTCCTCGGGACACCCGTAAACTCAGGGGGCTACACCTTC.

V usage is TRBV3-1 and J usage is TRBJ1-4; unclear D gene. CDR1 is LGHDT and CDR2 is YNNKEL in the germline V gene (reference sequence). The CDR3 contains 14 residues. V lost 1 base, J lost 7 bases, and 10 bases lay in between. The CDR3 region has the DNA TGTGCCAGCAGCCAAGCCCCGGGGATTGAAAAACTGTTTTTT. Amino acid sequence: CASSQAPGIEKLFF.

V gene TRBV6-2 or TRBV6-3 combines with J gene TRBJ1-5; possible D gene TRBD1, 5 bases. Trimming removed 11 bases from V and 0 bases from J, with 11 bases in between. Looked up from germline, CDR1 is MNHEY and CDR2 is SVGEGT. This CDR3 comprises 13 residues. The CDR3 spells CAAKRGSNQPQHF. The CDR3 DNA reads TGTGCCGCAAAAAGGGGTAGCAATCAGCCCCAGCATTTT.

J is TRBJ2-7 and V is TRBV12-3 or TRBV12-4; 8 bases match TRBD2. The length of the CDR3 is 15 residues. The trim removed 1 base at V and 2 bases at J, leaving 4 bases unmatched. Written as DNA, the CDR3 is TGTGCCAGCAGTTTAGGCGGGGGGCGCCCCTACGAGCAGTACTTC. Its protein is CASSLGGGRPYEQYF.

The chain is built from TRBV5-1 and TRBJ2-5, with D possibly TRBD2 on 5 matching bases. The V gene's germline CDR1 is SGHRS and CDR2 YFSETQ. The CDR3 is made up of 10 amino acids. The V and J ends lost 7 bases and 5 bases respectively, with 6 bases between them. In DNA, the CDR3 is TGCGCCAGCGGCGGGGAGACCCAGTACTTC. It yields the protein CASGGETQYF.

This clonotype was recorded only once. J is TRBJ1-5 and V is TRBV5-6; D might be TRBD1 (6 bases). Germline CDR1 and CDR2: SGHDT and YYEEEE. This CDR3 region has 18 residues. The V end was cut by 1 base, the J end by 0 bases, with 17 bases between. The CDR3 bases are TGTGCCAGCAGCTTGTACCAGGGGACCCTTTATAGCAATCAGCCCCAGCATTTT. Translated, it gives CASSLYQGTLYSNQPQHF.

This clonotype is a singleton in its sample. This chain connects TRBV11-2 to TRBJ2-3; D remains ambiguous. The V gene lost 4 bases and the J gene lost 2 bases, with 10 bases spanning the gap. This CDR3 has 14 residues. Germline loops: CDR1 SGHAT, CDR2 FQNNGV. Here the CDR3 DNA reads TGTGCCAGCAGCTCCCATTTGCACACAGATACGCAGTATTTT. Amino acid sequence: CASSSHLHTDTQYF.

The chain is built from TRBV7-2 and TRBJ2-7; 9 bases agree with TRBD2. Germline V gives CDR1 SGHTA, CDR2 FQGNSA. The CDR3 extends over 16 amino acids. Germline trimming cut 0 bases from V and 5 bases from J; bases unmatched to any gene: 8. CDR3 protein: CASSLAGNSGGHEQYF. CDR3 nucleotide sequence: TGTGCCAGCAGCTTAGCGGGTAATAGCGGGGGCCACGAGCAGTACTTC.

The gene calls are TRBV29-1 and TRBJ2-5, with 11 bases aligning to TRBD2. V lost 5 bases, J lost 1 base, and 3 bases stayed unmatched. The length of the CDR3 is 14 residues. Looked up from germline, CDR1 is SQVTM and CDR2 is ANQGSEA. DNA for the CDR3: TGCAGCGTTTTAGCGGGAGGGCTCCAAGAGACCCAGTACTTC. Translating it yields CSVLAGGLQETQYF. Together with reference TRBV29-1 and TRBJ2-5, the CDR3 gives the full variable domain: SAVISQKPSRDICQRGTSLTIQCQVDSQVTMMFWYRQQPGQSLTLIATANQGSEATYESGFVIDKFPISRPNLTFSTLTVSNMSPEDSSIYLCSVLAGGLQETQYFGPGTRLLVL.

This clonotype was seen only once. CDR3 in amino acids: CASSPGEGANYGYTF. In nucleotides, the CDR3 is TGCGCCAGCAGCCCCGGGGAGGGGGCTAACTATGGCTACACCTTC. The V call is TRBV5-1, the J call TRBJ1-2; a weak D match, TRBD1 (6 bases). This CDR3 is 15 amino acids long. Trimming took off 4 bases at V and 0 bases at J, with 13 bases between the two ends. In germline, CDR1 is SGHRS, CDR2 YFSETQ.